This T cell receptor beta chain was observed in a study of blood T cell repertoires in COVID-19. Looking at the study overall: Nucleic acid was either cDNA or gDNA, and it came from T cells, B-cell-depleted T cells, or PBMCs.

Which cohort a participant joined came from the clinical history participants gave. Per the germline V gene, CDR1 is DFQATT and CDR2 is SNEGSKA (reference sequence). V gave up 6 bases and J gave up 8 bases, with 10 bases separating them. CDR3 length: 11 amino acids. In its sample, this clone was seen once. The authors' processing: Amplifying reference gene primers gave estimates of nucleated cell counts. Sequenced by immunoSEQ multiplex PCR; TCRdb stores in-frame clones only, minus some. Clone size and V and J calls were adopted from that table, with D and trimming inferred from the DNA. The sample has under 300,000 clones; approximately 88% are singletons.

The sequence was collected from a woman aged 25-40 years who had recovered from COVID-19. The sample was PBMCs or T cells enriched from blood (not recorded which). The chain uses TRBV20-1 and TRBJ1-4, with a weak D call TRBD1 (5 bases). In DNA, the CDR3 is TGCAGTGCCGTCGGGGGGGAAAAACTGTTTTTT. It specifies CSAVGGEKLFF.